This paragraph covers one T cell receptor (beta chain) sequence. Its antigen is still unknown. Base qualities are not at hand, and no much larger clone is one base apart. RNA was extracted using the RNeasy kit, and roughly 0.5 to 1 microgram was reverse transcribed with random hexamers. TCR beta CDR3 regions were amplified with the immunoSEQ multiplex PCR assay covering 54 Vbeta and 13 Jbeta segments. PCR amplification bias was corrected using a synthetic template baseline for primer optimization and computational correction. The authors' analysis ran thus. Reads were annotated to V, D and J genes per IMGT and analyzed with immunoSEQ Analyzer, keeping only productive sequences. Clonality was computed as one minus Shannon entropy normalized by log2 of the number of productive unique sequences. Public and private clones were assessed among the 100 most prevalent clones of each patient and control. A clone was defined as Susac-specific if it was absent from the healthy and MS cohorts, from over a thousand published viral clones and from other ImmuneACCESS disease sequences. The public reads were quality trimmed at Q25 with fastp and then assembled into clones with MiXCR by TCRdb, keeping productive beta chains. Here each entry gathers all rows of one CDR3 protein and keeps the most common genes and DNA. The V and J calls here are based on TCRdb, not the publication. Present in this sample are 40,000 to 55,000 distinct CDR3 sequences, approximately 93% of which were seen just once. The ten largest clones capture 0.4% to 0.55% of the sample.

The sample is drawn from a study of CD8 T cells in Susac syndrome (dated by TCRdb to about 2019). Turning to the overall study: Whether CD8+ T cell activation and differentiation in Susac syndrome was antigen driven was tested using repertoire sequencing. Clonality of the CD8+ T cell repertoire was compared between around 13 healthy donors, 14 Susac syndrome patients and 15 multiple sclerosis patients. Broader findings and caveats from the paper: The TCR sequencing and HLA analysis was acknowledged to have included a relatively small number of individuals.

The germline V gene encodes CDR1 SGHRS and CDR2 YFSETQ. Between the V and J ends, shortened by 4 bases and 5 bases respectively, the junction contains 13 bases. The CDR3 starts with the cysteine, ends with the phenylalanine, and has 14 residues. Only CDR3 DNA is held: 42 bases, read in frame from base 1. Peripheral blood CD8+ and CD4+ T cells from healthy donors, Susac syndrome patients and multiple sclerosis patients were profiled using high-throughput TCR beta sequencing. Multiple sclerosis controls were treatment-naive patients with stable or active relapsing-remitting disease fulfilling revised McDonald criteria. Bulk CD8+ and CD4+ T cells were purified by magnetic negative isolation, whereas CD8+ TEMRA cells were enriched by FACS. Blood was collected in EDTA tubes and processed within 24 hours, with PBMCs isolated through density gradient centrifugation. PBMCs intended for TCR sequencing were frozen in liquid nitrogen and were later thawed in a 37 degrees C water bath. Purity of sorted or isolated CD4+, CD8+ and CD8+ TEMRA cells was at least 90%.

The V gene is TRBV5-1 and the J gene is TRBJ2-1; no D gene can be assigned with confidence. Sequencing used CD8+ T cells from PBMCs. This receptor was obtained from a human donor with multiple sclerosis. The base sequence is TGCGCCAGCAGCCTGGGGATGGCAGACAATGAGCAGTTCTTC. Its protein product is CASSLGMADNEQFF.